A selection of T cell receptor beta chains follows, all from one sample in a study of OX40 agonist ivuxolimab in advanced cancers. This table comes from immunoSEQ multiplex PCR, and its TCRdb copy is limited to in-frame clones, with some not included. The sample consists of about 59,000 clones, about 89% of them appearing once. The sample was CD4+ or CD8+ T cells sorted from blood, taken in a trial of the OX40 agonist ivuxolimab. These TCRs come from an adult with an advanced solid tumor such as melanoma, head and neck, liver or kidney cancer. CDR3s include the opening cysteine and the closing phenylalanine or tryptophan.

j_gene,v_gene,CDR3aa
TRBJ2-7,TRBV5-1,CASSLAGQGPYEQYF
TRBJ1-5,TRBV7-2,CASSLAGHYSNQPQHF
TRBJ2-3,TRBV10-1,CASSSEGQGTDTQYF
TRBJ1-3,TRBV6-6,CASSVKGARGNTIYF
TRBJ1-1,TRBV9,CASSADSYMNTEAFF
TRBJ2-2,TRBV5-1,CASSSGLAGVLTGELFF
TRBJ2-2,TRBV7-9,CASSLNTGELFF
TRBJ1-4,TRBV14,CASSLNRGPNGKLFF
TRBJ1-5,TRBV18,CASSPRADSNQPQHF
TRBJ2-1,TRBV10-1,CASSEYRTANYNEQFF
TRBJ2-1,TRBV9,CASSVGENEQFF
TRBJ1-2,TRBV18,CASSPPLGQLYGYTF
TRBJ1-5,TRBV7-9,CASSLGGGGNQPQHF
TRBJ1-2,TRBV9,CASSPPPGRGNYGYTF
TRBJ2-3,TRBV10-3,CATSQGDTQYF
TRBJ1-3,TRBV11-2,CASSSILRDRGPGNTIYF